What follows is one TCR beta chain and its context. The data belong to a study of technical replicates of blood from several donors. Libraries were prepared by immunoSEQ multiplex PCR; TCRdb keeps only in-frame clonotypes and omits some of them. The sample has tens of thousands of clones; roughly 98% are singletons. V trimming: 3 bases; J trimming: 3 bases; junction bases outside the gene matches: 6. Germline CDR1 and CDR2: SGDLS and YYNGEE. The CDR3 is 15 residues long. This clonotype was obtained from a human donor in good health. Specimen: T cells isolated from PBMCs. This rearrangement joins TRBV9 to TRBJ1-2, with TRBD1 identical over 9 bases. The CDR3 reads CASSERRQGDYGYTF. In nucleotides, the CDR3 is TGTGCCAGCAGCGAGAGGAGACAGGGGGACTATGGCTACACCTTC. Combining the CDR3 with reference TRBV9 and TRBJ1-2 gives the whole variable domain DSGVTQTPKHLITATGQRVTLRCSPRSGDLSVYWYQQSLDQGLQFLIQYYNGEERAKGNILERFSAQQFPDLHSELNLSSLELGDSALYFCASSERRQGDYGYTFGSGTRLTVV.